Each of the 7 T cell receptor beta chains below was sequenced from the same sample in a study of blood T cell repertoires in COVID-19. Libraries were prepared by immunoSEQ multiplex PCR; TCRdb keeps only in-frame clonotypes and omits some of them. The sample gives around 35,000 clones, around 90% of which show up once; around 6.1% is in the top ten. Input material: peripheral blood. These receptors originate from a human donor in a cohort sampled during active COVID-19.

This clone came up once. The chain employs TRBV29-1 and TRBJ2-7; TRBD2 agrees at 11 bases. The CDR3 spans 13 residues. CDR1 and CDR2 (germline): SQVTM, ANQGSEA. The ends lost 3 bases at V and 6 bases at J; junction bases unmatched: 4. CDR3 coding DNA: TGCAGCGTTGAGGTGCTAGCGGGAGGCGAGCAGTACTTC. It codes for CSVEVLAGGEQYF.

The chain uses TRBV3-1 (or the pseudogene TRBV3-2) and TRBJ2-2, with 7 bases fitting TRBD1. There are 16 residues in the CDR3. Unmatched junction bases numbered 2, after V lost 0 bases and J lost 1 base. The germline CDR1 and CDR2 sequences are LGHDT and YNNKEL (reference sequence). The CDR3 loop reads CASSQDYRGNTGELFF. CDR3 nucleotide sequence: TGTGCCAGCAGCCAAGATTACAGGGGGAACACCGGGGAGCTGTTTTTT.

The chain couples TRBV3-1 (or the pseudogene TRBV3-2) to TRBJ2-1; 14 nucleotides match TRBD2. Germline V gives CDR1 LGHDT, CDR2 YNNKEL (reference sequence). This CDR3 region has 16 residues. The ends lost 3 bases at V and 7 bases at J; junction bases unmatched: 5. CDR3 residues: CASSQMGLAGVNEQFF. As DNA, the CDR3 is TGTGCCAGCAGCCAGATGGGACTAGCGGGAGTAAATGAGCAGTTCTTC.

The chain combines TRBV6-5 with TRBJ1-2; the match to TRBD1 covers 7 bases. V shed 8 bases and J 5 bases; nucleotides not matched to a gene: 5. Germline CDR1 is MNHEY and CDR2 is SVGAGI. The CDR3 is 12 amino acids. CDR3 bases: TGTGCCAGCCTCGGCAGGGGGTATGGCTACACCTTC. Protein: CASLGRGYGYTF.

The chain employs TRBV29-1 and TRBJ1-1; 9 nucleotides agree with TRBD1. The CDR3 loop spans 13 amino acids. Germline CDR1 reads SQVTM; CDR2 reads ANQGSEA. With V trimmed by 7 bases and J by 4 bases, 7 bases remained unmatched. The CDR3 DNA is TGCAGCGCACAGGGGGCGGGAGTCACTGAAGCTTTCTTT. Translation gives CSAQGAGVTEAFF.

The chain employs TRBV28 and TRBJ2-3; TRBD2 matches 8 bases. The CDR3 has 17 residues. Unmatched junction bases numbered 6, after V lost 1 base and J lost 0 bases. Per the germline V gene, CDR1 is MDHEN and CDR2 is SYDVKM. This chain's CDR3 is CASSLSLAGLSTDTQYF. DNA of the CDR3: TGTGCCAGCAGTTTATCTCTAGCGGGTCTCAGCACAGATACGCAGTATTTT.

This chain joins TRBV28 and TRBJ2-1; TRBD2 matches at 12 bases. Germline V gene lookup returns CDR1 MDHEN and CDR2 SYDVKM. This CDR3 region has 14 residues. The V gene end was trimmed by 4 bases and the J gene end by 8 bases; junction bases not matched to a gene: 3. The CDR3 region is CASSWTSGTDEQFF. The DNA for the CDR3 is TGTGCCAGCAGTTGGACTAGCGGGACCGATGAGCAGTTCTTC.